The rows below give T cell receptor beta chains drawn from one sample of a study of T cell repertoires in cytomegalovirus infection. TCRdb re-analysed the reads in MiXCR, keeping a single row per CDR3 protein. The repertoire has about 920,000 distinct CDR3 sequences, approximately 31% of them found once; the top ten carry roughly 13%. What these receptors recognize is not known. Source: cultured CD8+ T cells from PBMCs, taken from culture after CMV antigen stimulation. The receptors derive from a human donor in good health (CMV status not recorded). Some clones in this sample may be carry-over from other donors' samples. The CDR3 runs from the conserved cysteine through the conserved F or W. D genes are given only for firm matches. Size tells how often a clone was seen (once, few, many) or the class of an expanded clone, and some rows leave it out.

>TRBV5-1|TRBJ1-2|-|TRBD1
TGCGCCAGCAGCTTGGATTGGACAGGGGATGGCTACACCTTC
CASSLDWTGDGYTF
>TRBV9|TRBJ1-1|once|-
TGTGCCAGCAGCGCCGGGACTTACCCAGCTTTCTTT
CASSAGTYPAFF
>TRBV20-1|TRBJ2-1|-|TRBD2
TGCAGTGCTAGAGATCGGGGGACTAGCGGGGGGATTAGGTACAATGAGCAGTTCTTC
CSARDRGTSGGIRYNEQFF
>TRBV5-4|TRBJ2-3|-|TRBD2
TGTGCCAGCAGCTTGGGTTGGGAGACTAGCGGAATGACAGATACGCAGTATTTT
CASSLGWETSGMTDTQYF
>TRBV7-9|TRBJ2-1|-|-
TGTGCCAGCATATTTGGTTTGGGGCTGGACAATGAGCAGTTCTTC
CASIFGLGLDNEQFF
>TRBV2|TRBJ1-1|-|-
TGTGCCAGCAAAGGGTCGCGGGACACTGAAGCTTTCTTT
CASKGSRDTEAFF
>TRBV6-5|TRBJ2-2|few|-
TGTGCCAGCAGTTATTCGGACGGACGACTCGCGAACACCGGGGAGCTGTTTTTT
CASSYSDGRLANTGELFF
>TRBV6-5|TRBJ2-1|-|TRBD1
TGTGCCAGCAGTTACATCGGGACAGGGAATGAGCAGTTCTTC
CASSYIGTGNEQFF
>TRBV19|TRBJ2-6|few|-
TGTGCCAGTATAAGAACCTCTGGGGCCAACGTCCTGACTTTC
CASIRTSGANVLTF
>TRBV12-3/TRBV12-4|TRBJ1-1|-|-
TGTGCCAGCAGTTTAGGGTTTGGTGGCTACACTGAAGCTTTCTTT
CASSLGFGGYTEAFF
>TRBV7-3|TRBJ2-1|few|TRBD2
TGTGCCAGCAGTTCTAGCGGGTACGAACGAAATGAGCAGTTCTTC
CASSSSGYERNEQFF
>TRBV11-3|TRBJ2-5|few|TRBD1
TGTGCCAGCAGCGACCGGGACAGGGGGCATGAAGAGACCCAGTACTTC
CASSDRDRGHEETQYF
>TRBV23-1|TRBJ2-2|few|TRBD2
TGCGCCAGCAGTCAATTCGGGACTATGGACACCGGGGAGCTGTTTTTT
CASSQFGTMDTGELFF
>TRBV20-1|TRBJ1-5|few|TRBD1
TGCAGTGCTAGAGAAGTGGCAGGGGGCTGGAGCAATCAGCCCCAGCATTTT
CSAREVAGGWSNQPQHF
>TRBV12-3/TRBV12-4|TRBJ1-4|-|-
TGTGCCAGCACCCTATGGGGCTTTAATGAAAAACTGTTTTTT
CASTLWGFNEKLFF
>TRBV5-4|TRBJ1-1|-|TRBD1
TGTGCCAGCAGCCCAACCTTGGGACAGGCTTCTGAAGCTTTCTTT
CASSPTLGQASEAFF
>TRBV6-1|TRBJ1-1|-|-
TGTGCCAGCAGTGAAGTCTATGAGACTCTCGGGTCTGAAGCTTTCTTT
CASSEVYETLGSEAFF
>TRBV20-1|TRBJ2-1|few|-
TGCAGTGCTAAGACCGACCAGAGCTCCTACAATGAGCAGTTCTTC
CSAKTDQSSYNEQFF
>TRBV7-9|TRBJ1-1|few|-
TGTGCCAGCAGCTCCTCGTTGGGGGGTACTGAAGCTTTCTTT
CASSSSLGGTEAFF
>TRBV3-1|TRBJ2-2|few|TRBD2
TGTGCCAGCAGCCAAGAGAGACTAGCGGGGCGGAACACCGGGGAGCTGTTTTTT
CASSQERLAGRNTGELFF
>TRBV7-6|TRBJ2-2|-|TRBD2
TGTGCTAGCAGTCCCAGACTAGCGGGGGGCCCTAGCACCGGGGAGCTGTTTTTT
CASSPRLAGGPSTGELFF
>TRBV7-8|TRBJ1-2|many|-
TGTGCCAGCACTAGTGCGGCTGCTGGGGGCTACACCTTC
CASTSAAAGGYTF
>TRBV20-1|TRBJ2-2|-|TRBD2
TGCAGTGCTAGATTCGTAAGCGGGGGGGCGCGTACCGGGGAGCTGTTTTTT
CSARFVSGGARTGELFF
>TRBV2|TRBJ2-1|-|-
TGTGCCAGCAGGGGCACAGCCTCCTACAATGAGCAGTTCTTC
CASRGTASYNEQFF
>TRBV7-9|TRBJ2-4|few|-
TGTGCCAGCAGCTCGTATGAGGACCCCAAAAACATTCAGTACTTC
CASSSYEDPKNIQYF
>TRBV6-5|TRBJ1-1|-|-
TGTGCCAGCAGTTACGGCTTTGATATCCCCACTGAAGCTTTCTTT
CASSYGFDIPTEAFF
>TRBV4-1|TRBJ2-3|-|TRBD2
TGCGCCAGCAGCCAACTAGCGGGGGGGGTGGATACGCAGTATTTT
CASSQLAGGVDTQYF
>TRBV15|TRBJ1-1|-|-
TGTGCCACCAGCAGAGATCGAGGCCTTCTGGGGACTGAAGCTTTCTTT
CATSRDRGLLGTEAFF
>TRBV19|TRBJ2-3|-|-
TGTGCCAGTAGTATGACAGATACGCAGTATTTT
CASSMTDTQYF
>TRBV12-3/TRBV12-4|TRBJ2-3|-|-
TGTGCCAGCAGTTTCGAGGGTACCACGCAGTATTTT
CASSFEGTTQYF
>TRBV12-5|TRBJ2-7|-|-
TGTGCTAGTGGTCCCCAGAGGTCGGGCGAGCAGTACTTC
CASGPQRSGEQYF
>TRBV12-5|TRBJ1-2|few|TRBD1
TGTGCTAGTGGGGCCGGGACAGGGGCCCGTTACTATGGCTACACCTTC
CASGAGTGARYYGYTF
>TRBV7-9|TRBJ1-4|-|-
TGTGCCAGCAGCCCTGCGGGAAGAGCAACTAATGAAAAACTGTTTTTT
CASSPAGRATNEKLFF
>TRBV27|TRBJ2-3|few|-
TGTGCCAGCAGTTTATCTGGGATTAGCACAGATACGCAGTATTTT
CASSLSGISTDTQYF
>TRBV12-3/TRBV12-4|TRBJ2-3|-|-
TGTGCCAGCAGTTTAGTGTGGGCAGATACGCAGTATTTT
CASSLVWADTQYF